This T cell receptor (beta chain) is from a study of blood T cell repertoires in COVID-19 (TCRdb year 2020). Regarding the complete study: The collaborator samples originated in the United States, Italy and Spain and spanned the acute and convalescent phases of COVID-19. Samples were obtained from the ongoing ImmuneRACE study (first 160 participants) and from 1,254 subjects provided by 6 global collaborators. Where available, HLA class I and class II types were obtained from metadata supplied by the sample provider rather than from assay-based typing. The sample metadata nearly always contained a de-identified subject ID, COVID-19 status, age in years and sex. The dataset comprised deeply sampled blood TCRbeta repertoires from subjects exposed to, actively infected with, or recovered from COVID-19. The repertoires were released in a freely available public database meant as a resource for research on the immune response to SARS-CoV-2. The material from the prospective study consisted of cDNA or gDNA derived from T cells, B-cell-depleted T cells, or PBMCs.

Summary of the overall study and its limitations: The quantity of clinical and demographic metadata differed by source and by participant and was supplied without curation.

As for this clone: This receptor's antigen is unknown. Qualities for individual bases were not recorded, and no much larger clone is one base off.

TCRbeta CDR3 regions were amplified from genomic DNA by means of the immunoSEQ Assay, a bias-controlled multiplex PCR. The study's own analysis went as follows. The number of nucleated cells in each sample was estimated from the amplification of reference gene primers within the assay. To quantify the absolute abundance of each unique TCRbeta CDR3 rearrangement, sequence reads were collapsed and filtered. For each sample, productive Simpson clonality was calculated as the square root of Simpson's diversity index across productive rearrangements. Here the immuneACCESS table is served through TCRdb, limited to in-frame sequences with V and J called. Missing clones are a known gap in these copies; in checked studies unresolved V genes cover under half, and the rest lacks a known reason. The DNA was the basis for D and trimming; V, J and clone size are from that table. Here the sample has tens of thousands of clones; roughly three quarters occur a single time. About 26% of the sample belongs to the ten largest clones.

Whole blood was collected in K2EDTA tubes by collaborating institutions according to the institutions' own protocols. For TCRbeta analysis, collaborators shipped samples as frozen whole blood, isolated PBMCs, or DNA extracted from either of those sample types. The sequencing input was peripheral blood. The receptor comes from a man aged 80 or over with acute or convalescent COVID-19.

At the DNA level, the sequence is TGTGCCAGCAGCCTTAGTGGTCGCACTGAAGCTTTCTTT. Translated, it gives CASSLSGRTEAFF. The chain uses TRBV11-1 and TRBJ1-1; confidence is insufficient to name the D gene. Taken from cysteine to phenylalanine, the CDR3 has 13 residues. The sequence is cut down to CDR3 DNA, 39 bases in frame from base 1. V is cut by 5 bases and J by 4 bases, and the space between the germline ends is 11 bases. Based on the germline V gene (reference sequence), the CDR1 and CDR2 sequences are SGHAT and FQDESV. Supplemented by the reference TRBV11-1 and TRBJ1-1 proteins around the CDR3, the complete variable domain is EAEVAQSPRYKITEKSQAVAFWCDPISGHATLYWYRQILGQGPELLVQFQDESVVDDSQLPKDRFSAERLKGVDSTLKIQPAELGDSAMYLCASSLSGRTEAFFGQGTRLTVV.